This TCR beta chain was sequenced for a study of T-cell reconstitution after alpha-beta-depleted transplantation in children. This clonotype was recorded at least ten times. As yet, its antigen is unknown. Regarding the study as a whole: Reports say that about two months after transplant, the alpha-beta T cells came out of several hundred graft clones that had expanded. At one year after transplant, newly produced T cells mostly accounted for T-cell counts and diversity.

The CDR3 covers 15 residues. The germline V gene encodes CDR1 SGDLS and CDR2 YYNGEE. Trimming took off 6 bases at V and 4 bases at J, with 18 bases between the two ends. Unique molecular identifiers were incorporated into the prepared TCRbeta library. TCRdb redid the calling of the PCR reads with MiXCR, one entry per CDR3 protein. The sample lists hundreds of thousands of distinct CDR3 sequences, approximately 22% seen once, with about 14% in the top ten. This sample comprised PBMCs, mostly from graft donor cells, obtained 360 days after TCRalphabeta/CD19-depleted stem cell transplant. The receptor was isolated from a boy less than two years old who had a stem cell transplant for acute myeloid leukemia, so the T cells may come from the graft donor. The chain uses TRBV9 and TRBJ2-3; possible D gene TRBD1, 7 bases. The CDR3 loop is CASNPGAGGSDTQYF. The CDR3 DNA is TGTGCCAGCAATCCGGGAGCAGGGGGTTCAGATACGCAGTATTTT.